The 17 T cell receptor beta chains below come from one sample, sequenced in a study of glioma-infiltrating T cells. The iRepertoire nested amplicon-rescue multiplex PCR amplified TCR alpha and beta CDR3s from RNA. A single record per CDR3 protein comes from TCRdb applying MiXCR to the multiplex PCR reads. The sample records more than 300,000 distinct CDR3 sequences, roughly two fifths being singletons. The sequencing sample was made of glioma tissue, nonneoplastic brain tissue, or PBMCs (not recorded which). The receptors here all came from a human donor with low-grade glioma or glioblastoma, undergoing nonglioma brain surgery, or in good health (not recorded which).

A remark on this clonotype: This may stem from a read error, because a much larger clone lies one nucleotide away. The V call is TRBV28, the J call TRBJ1-5; no definite D call. The germline V gene encodes CDR1 MDHEN and CDR2 SYDVKM. The length of the CDR3 is 11 residues. The CDR3 nucleotides are TGTGCCAGCAGTTCGGGTCAGCACCAGCATTTT. It translates to CASSSGQHQHF.

The chain couples TRBV11-2 to TRBJ1-2; D gene uncertain. Germline-derived CDR1 and CDR2 are SGHAT and FQNNGV. CDR3 length: 14 amino acids. V lost 5 bases and J 1 base, leaving 11 bases between the germline ends. CDR3 nucleotide sequence: TGTGCCAGCAGCCCTATACAGAATAACTATGGCTACACCTTC. It translates to CASSPIQNNYGYTF.

This clonotype occurred a few times. V gene TRBV20-1 combines with J gene TRBJ1-5; D ambiguous. The CDR3 sequence is 13 residues long. Germline V gives CDR1 DFQATT, CDR2 SNEGSKA (reference sequence). The V gene lost 0 bases and the J gene lost 7 bases, with 10 bases spanning the gap. CDR3 sequence: CSARDRGGQPQHF. The CDR3 region has the DNA TGCAGTGCTAGAGATCGGGGAGGGCAGCCCCAGCATTTT.

The genes are TRBV6-2 or TRBV6-3 and TRBJ2-1; 9 nucleotides align to TRBD2. With V trimmed by 5 bases and J by 14 bases, 7 bases remained unmatched. The germline V gene has CDR1 MNHEY and CDR2 SVGEGT. The CDR3 contains 12 residues. CDR3 DNA sequence: TGTGCCAGCAGTACCCTAGCGGGACGAAAGTTCTTC. This gives the protein CASSTLAGRKFF.

The chain combines TRBV19 with TRBJ2-2; 12 positions agree with TRBD2. V lost 4 bases and J lost 1; bases outside the gene matches: 4. CDR3 size: 17 residues. The germline V gene has CDR1 LNHDA and CDR2 SQIVND (reference sequence). CDR3 DNA sequence: TGTGCCAGTAGTACACGGGGACTAGCGGGGAACACCGGGGAGCTGTTTTTT. Translating gives CASSTRGLAGNTGELFF.

V gene TRBV13 combines with J gene TRBJ2-1; TRBD1 matches 10 bases. The CDR3 runs 18 residues. V lost 5 bases, J lost 1 base, and 11 bases stayed unmatched. The V gene's germline CDR1 is PRHDT and CDR2 FYEKMQ (reference sequence). CDR3 in amino acids: CASSLRGTGASSYNEQFF. CDR3 nucleotide sequence: TGTGCCAGCAGCCTCCGAGGGACAGGGGCGTCATCCTACAATGAGCAGTTCTTC.

This clonotype has only one observation. The chain links TRBV4-3 to TRBJ2-2; tentative D call: TRBD2 (6 bases). V dropped 0 bases and J dropped 6 bases, with 11 bases sitting between them. Germline V gene lookup returns CDR1 LGHNA and CDR2 YSLEER. The length of the CDR3 is 15 residues. The CDR3 is CASSQDPWRAGELFF. The CDR3 DNA reads as TGCGCCAGCAGCCAAGATCCCTGGAGGGCCGGGGAGCTGTTTTTT.

The rearrangement links TRBV12-3 or TRBV12-4 to TRBJ1-2; D is unresolved. The germline V and J ends were trimmed by 1 base and 4 bases, with 7 bases remaining between them. The length of the CDR3 is 13 residues. CDR3 coding DNA: TGTGCCAGCAGTTTAGGACAATCCTATGGCTACACCTTC. Translating gives CASSLGQSYGYTF.

The chain carries TRBV5-4 and TRBJ1-1; D is unclear. The CDR3 runs to 13 residues. Germline lookup yields CDR1 SGHNT and CDR2 YYREEE (reference sequence). Trimming took 3 bases from V and 4 from J, leaving 10 bases between them. The CDR3 nucleotides are TGTGCCAGCAGCTCGCCGGGCCTCACTGAAGCTTTCTTT. Its protein is CASSSPGLTEAFF.

This clonotype was detected a few times. This chain's CDR3 is CASGIDRVTQYF. The CDR3 coding sequence is TGTGCTAGTGGCATCGACAGGGTCACGCAGTATTTT. The chain joins TRBV12-5 to TRBJ2-3, with TRBD1 matching 7 bases. From germline, CDR1 is LGHNT and CDR2 FRNRAP. Trimming at V came to 6 bases and at J to 9 bases, leaving 6 bases not matched to a gene. CDR3 length: 12 amino acids. The full variable domain, completed using reference TRBV12-5 and TRBJ2-3, is DARVTQTPRHKVTEMGQEVTMRCQPILGHNTVFWYRQTMMQGLELLAYFRNRAPLDDSGMPKDRFSAEMPDATLATLKIQPSEPRDSAVYFCASGIDRVTQYFGPGTRLTVL.

There are many counts of this clonotype. The V and J genes are TRBV6-2 or TRBV6-3 and TRBJ1-1; D is ambiguous. Germline V lookup: CDR1 MNHEY, CDR2 SVGEGT. This CDR3 has 15 residues. Trimming took 1 base from V and 0 from J, leaving 9 bases between them. In nucleotides, the CDR3 is TGTGCCAGCAGTTACTTGGCGGAATTGAACACTGAAGCTTTCTTT. Its translation is CASSYLAELNTEAFF.

This clonotype occurred many times. This chain links TRBV27 with TRBJ2-3; 8 bases match TRBD2. CDR3 length: 16 amino acids. Unmatched junction bases numbered 6, after V lost 4 bases and J lost 0 bases. Germline assignment: CDR1 MNHEY and CDR2 SMNVEV (reference sequence). The CDR3 is CASSSSGRASTDTQYF. For the CDR3, the DNA is TGTGCCAGCAGTTCTAGCGGGCGTGCTAGCACAGATACGCAGTATTTT.

The gene calls are TRBV28 and TRBJ2-4, with D unclear. Germline V gene sequence: CDR1 MDHEN, CDR2 SYDVKM. The CDR3 is 12 residues long. DNA for the CDR3: TGTGTTAGCAGTTTGTCAAAAAACATTCAGTACTTC. It codes for CVSSLSKNIQYF. Combining the CDR3 with reference TRBV28 and TRBJ2-4 gives the whole variable domain DVKVTQSSRYLVKRTGEKVFLECVQDMDHENMFWYRQDPGLGLRLIYFSYDVKMKEKGDIPEGYSVSREKKERFSLILESASTNQTSMYLCVSSLSKNIQYFGAGTRLSVL.

Many counts were recorded for this clonotype. The chain employs TRBV28 and TRBJ1-1; D is ambiguous. V shed 3 bases and J shed 1 base, with 3 bases lying between them. CDR1 and CDR2 from the germline V gene are MDHEN and SYDVKM. This CDR3 contains 12 residues. CDR3 in DNA: TGTGCCAGCAGTTTTAGGAACACTGAAGCTTTCTTT. It translates to CASSFRNTEAFF.

The chain carries TRBV6-7 and TRBJ2-4, with 8 nucleotides matching TRBD1. TRBV6-7 is an ORF for which the function is uncertain. CDR3 length: 16 amino acids. V dropped 5 bases and J dropped 5; count of bases not matched to a gene: 11. CDR3 DNA sequence: TGTGCCAGCAGTCCCGTGGACAGGGAAGAGCAAAACATTCAGTACTTC. It specifies CASSPVDREEQNIQYF.

The chain carries TRBV28 and TRBJ2-7; no reliable D call. The CDR3 is 15 residues long. Between the trimmed V and J ends, which lost 5 bases and 6 bases, there was a span of 20 bases. Germline assignment: CDR1 MDHEN and CDR2 SYDVKM. CDR3 bases: TGTGCCAGCAGTAACTACGGTTCACTCCTTCTCGAGCAGTACTTC. Amino acids: CASSNYGSLLLEQYF.

The sample holds many counts of this clonotype. The rearrangement links TRBV28 to TRBJ2-1; D uncertain. The germline gives CDR1 MDHEN, CDR2 SYDVKM. This CDR3 comprises 11 residues. V lost 5 bases and J lost 2, with 1 base in between. CDR3 sequence reads: CASSTYNEQFF. For the CDR3, the DNA is TGTGCCAGCAGTACCTACAATGAGCAGTTCTTC.